This T cell receptor beta chain was documented in a study of OX40 agonist ivuxolimab in advanced cancers. Study results and caveats: Clonal expansion was seen in CD4+ and CD8+ blood T cells by week 6 at 0.1 to 3.0 mg/kg.

The data were produced by immunoSEQ multiplex PCR, yet TCRdb's version contains in-frame clones alone and is incomplete. This table has about 35,000 clones, more than 65% appearing once. V was shortened by 2 bases and J by 4 bases, with 11 bases between the two germline ends. This CDR3 is 14 amino acids long. The germline CDR1 and CDR2 sequences are MNHNY and SVGAGI (reference sequence). For this clone: The antigen remains unidentified.

Sequencing used CD4+ or CD8+ T cells sorted from blood, obtained in a trial of the OX40 agonist ivuxolimab. The sequence derives from an adult with an advanced solid tumor such as melanoma, head and neck, liver or kidney cancer. The gene calls are TRBV6-6 and TRBJ1-1; no definite D call. CDR3 loop: CASSYLKVGTEAFF. CDR3 DNA sequence: TGTGCCAGCAGTTACCTCAAGGTAGGCACTGAAGCTTTCTTT.